A single sample gave rise to the 15 T cell receptor beta chains below, sequenced in a study of T-cell reconstitution after alpha-beta-depleted transplantation in children. As it was prepared, the TCRbeta library received unique molecular identifiers. TCRdb redid the calling of the PCR reads with MiXCR, one entry per CDR3 protein. This table has more than 500,000 distinct CDR3 sequences, 11% appearing once. The source was PBMCs, mostly from graft donor cells, collected 180 days after TCRalphabeta/CD19-depleted stem cell transplant. These receptors came from a female patient aged 2-9 years who had a stem cell transplant for aplastic anemia, so the T cells may come from the graft donor.

V and J are TRBV29-1 and TRBJ2-3, with TRBD2 identical over 8 bases. The CDR3 has 17 amino acids. Germline V gives CDR1 SQVTM, CDR2 ANQGSEA. Trimming took 2 bases from V and 0 from J; bases not matched to a gene: 10. This CDR3 is CSVERVSGSSSTDTQYF. DNA for the CDR3: TGCAGCGTTGAACGTGTCAGCGGGAGCTCTAGCACAGATACGCAGTATTTT.

This clonotype was counted a few times. The gene calls are TRBV6-1 and TRBJ2-3; 7 positions match TRBD1. Unmatched junction bases numbered 4, after V lost 6 bases and J lost 4 bases. Germline CDR1 reads MNHNS; CDR2 reads SASEGT. This CDR3 is built from 13 residues. For the CDR3, the DNA is TGTGCCAGCAGCCACAGGGGTTCAGATACGCAGTATTTT. Translated, it gives CASSHRGSDTQYF.

At least ten counts were recorded for this clonotype. In DNA form, the CDR3 reads TGCAGCGTTGACCGCAAAGAAGTGGAGACTGAAGCTTTCTTT. This encodes CSVDRKEVETEAFF. This chain joins TRBV29-1 and TRBJ1-1; no definite D call. Between the trimmed V and J ends, which lost 3 bases and 5 bases, there was a span of 16 bases. Germline-derived CDR1 and CDR2 are SQVTM and ANQGSEA. This CDR3 spans 14 amino acids.

This clonotype was seen a handful of times. V is TRBV20-1 and J is TRBJ2-7, with D perhaps assigned TRBD1 or TRBD2 (5 bases each). The CDR3 loop spans 15 amino acids. V lost 1 base and J 6 bases, leaving 19 bases between the germline ends. CDR1 and CDR2 (germline): DFQATT, SNEGSKA (reference sequence). DNA for the CDR3: TGCAGTGCTAGAGCACCGGGACGAACACGGCGCGAGCAGTACTTC. Translating it yields CSARAPGRTRREQYF.

This clonotype was seen only a few times. The chain combines TRBV6-2 or TRBV6-3 with TRBJ2-3; D may be TRBD1 or TRBD2 (5 bases each). Trimming pared 6 bases from V and 4 bases from J, leaving 20 bases between. This CDR3 region has 16 residues. Germline V gene sequence: CDR1 MNHEY, CDR2 SVGEGT. The CDR3 sequence: CASSYQGTSGADTQYF. The CDR3 region has the DNA TGTGCCAGCAGCTACCAGGGAACTAGTGGTGCAGATACGCAGTATTTT.

The gene calls are TRBV27 and TRBJ2-5; TRBD1 aligns across 7 bases. V lost 5 bases, J lost 4 bases, and 16 bases stayed unmatched. This CDR3 has 17 amino acids. Germline V gene sequence: CDR1 MNHEY, CDR2 SMNVEV (reference sequence). CDR3 sequence (DNA): TGTGCCAGCAGTCAATCATGGGACAGATTCTTGCGAGAGACCCAGTACTTC. It codes for CASSQSWDRFLRETQYF.

The rearrangement uses TRBV29-1 and TRBJ2-1, with TRBD1 matching over 7 bases. J was trimmed by 7 bases and V by 6 bases; bases with no gene match: 12. CDR3 size: 14 residues. Germline loops: CDR1 SQVTM, CDR2 ANQGSEA. In DNA form, the CDR3 reads TGCAGCGTGGGGATAGGGGGCGTAAGAAATGAGCAGTTCTTC. Its protein product is CSVGIGGVRNEQFF.

In this sample, this clonotype turned up many times. The chain joins TRBV7-8 to TRBJ2-1; perhaps TRBD2 as D (5 bases). This CDR3 region has 16 residues. Germline lookup yields CDR1 SGHVS and CDR2 FQNEAQ. V lost 5 bases, J lost 6 bases, and 20 bases lay in between. Here the CDR3 DNA reads TGTGCCAGCAGCCCCTTAATAACTAGAATTGGCAATGAGCAGTTCTTC. Translating it yields CASSPLITRIGNEQFF.

V and J are TRBV5-4 and TRBJ2-3; D might be TRBD1 or TRBD2, each matching 5 bases. The CDR3 has 14 residues. V was trimmed by 3 bases and J by 2 bases, leaving 10 bases between them. Per germline, CDR1 SGHNT and CDR2 YYREEE (reference sequence). CDR3: CASSWGRPTDTQYF. In nucleotides, the CDR3 is TGTGCCAGCAGCTGGGGGAGACCCACAGATACGCAGTATTTT. Complete variable domain (other parts from reference TRBV5-4 and TRBJ2-3): ETGVTQSPTHLIKTRGQQVTLRCSSQSGHNTVSWYQQALGQGPQFIFQYYREEENGRGNFPPRFSGLQFPNYSSELNVNALELDDSALYLCASSWGRPTDTQYFGPGTRLTVL.

The chain carries TRBV7-2 and TRBJ2-3, with TRBD1 matching 10 bases. Germline V gene data show CDR1 as SGHTA and CDR2 as FQGNSA. The ends lost 5 bases at V and 9 bases at J; junction bases unmatched: 14. The CDR3 sequence is 16 residues long. For the CDR3, the DNA is TGTGCCAGCAGCAGAGCCGGGACAGGGGTCCCAGCCACGCAGTATTTT. Its protein product is CASSRAGTGVPATQYF. Together with reference TRBV7-2 and TRBJ2-3, the CDR3 gives the full variable domain: GAGVSQSPSNKVTEKGKDVELRCDPISGHTALYWYRQSLGQGLEFLIYFQGNSAPDKSGLPSDRFSAERTGGSVSTLTIQRTQQEDSAVYLCASSRAGTGVPATQYFGPGTRLTVL.

This clonotype was seen more than once but under ten times. This chain links TRBV20-1 with TRBJ1-5; 11 bases agree with TRBD1. Germline loops: CDR1 DFQATT, CDR2 SNEGSKA (reference sequence). CDR3 length: 14 residues. V was pared by 5 bases and J by 5 bases, with 5 bases of the junction left unmatched. CDR3 loop: CSAVRGQGDQPQHF. CDR3 nucleotides: TGCAGTGCTGTCCGGGGACAGGGGGATCAGCCCCAGCATTTT.

The V and J genes are TRBV2 and TRBJ2-7; maybe TRBD2 (7 bases). CDR1 is SNHLY, CDR2 FYNNEI, per germline. CDR3 length: 14 amino acids. V lost 7 bases, J lost 5 bases, and 18 bases lay in between. CDR3 sequence: CASMPFGGADEQYV. The CDR3 DNA reads TGTGCCAGCATGCCGTTTGGGGGGGCGGACGAGCAGTACGTC.

V usage is TRBV4-3 and J usage is TRBJ2-7; D is uncertain. Deletions cut 3 bases from V and 4 bases from J, with 13 bases between. The germline V gene has CDR1 LGHNA and CDR2 YSLEER. The CDR3 extends over 14 amino acids. This CDR3 reads CASSHPPVLYEQYV. The CDR3, as DNA: TGCGCCAGCAGCCACCCCCCCGTCCTTTACGAGCAGTACGTC.

This chain links TRBV7-9 with TRBJ2-5; 7 bases fit TRBD1. With V trimmed by 5 bases and J by 5 bases, 14 bases remained unmatched. Germline V lookup: CDR1 SEHNR, CDR2 FQNEAQ (reference sequence). The CDR3 is 16 residues long. CDR3 in DNA: TGTGCCAGCAGCCCAGGACAGGCGGCCAGCGTGGAGACCCAGTACTTC. Translating it yields CASSPGQAASVETQYF.

This clonotype showed up just a few times. The J gene is TRBJ2-4, the V gene TRBV5-1, with D tentatively TRBD1 (5 bases). The V and J ends lost 4 bases and 0 bases respectively, with 11 bases between them. CDR1 and CDR2 (germline): SGHRS, YFSETQ. This CDR3 is 15 amino acids long. CDR3 DNA: TGCGCCAGCAGCCCAGGGCACTTAGCCAAAAACATTCAGTACTTC. It translates to CASSPGHLAKNIQYF.